A single sample gave rise to the 13 T cell receptor beta chains below, sequenced in a study of Graves' ophthalmopathy and Graves' hyperthyroidism. Amplified material comprised TCR beta CDR3 regions derived from RNA transcripts. The first-round RT-PCR employed HTBI primers together with the Qiagen OneStep RT-PCR kit. A multiplex PCR was then performed as the second round. MiXCR, applied by TCRdb to the multiplex PCR reads, yields one record per CDR3 protein. The repertoire includes about 740,000 distinct CDR3 sequences, 40% of them detected once, and around 40% sits in the top ten. The specimen was peripheral blood. The source is an adult man with Graves' ophthalmopathy.

This clonotype was picked up many times. This chain joins TRBV13 and TRBJ2-7; TRBD2 matches 8 bases. CDR3 length: 12 amino acids. J was trimmed by 7 bases and V by 7 bases; bases with no gene match: 6. Germline loops: CDR1 PRHDT, CDR2 FYEKMQ (reference sequence). Written as DNA, the CDR3 is TGTGCCAGCACGGGGGGGGGCGGAGAGCAGTACTTC. Encoded protein: CASTGGGGEQYF.

This clonotype was counted many times. CDR3 nucleotides: TGTGCCAGCAGCCCTTCAGGGGAGAACACTGAAGCTTTCTTT. Its translation is CASSPSGENTEAFF. This chain uses TRBV9 with TRBJ1-1; tentatively, D is TRBD1 (6 bases). The germline CDR1 and CDR2 sequences are SGDLS and YYNGEE. The CDR3 is 14 amino acids. Deletions cut 4 bases from V and 1 base from J, with 11 bases between.

This clonotype showed up just once. This sequence joins TRBV7-2 and TRBJ2-5, with no clear D. This CDR3 is 16 amino acids long. The V gene's germline CDR1 is SGHTA and CDR2 FQGNSA. Trimming left V 5 bases short and J 4 bases short, with 20 bases between. In nucleotides, the CDR3 is TGTGCCAGCAGCCTCCGTATGGGAAATGTTGGAGAGACCCAGTACTTC. It is translated as CASSLRMGNVGETQYF.

The V call is TRBV10-2, the J call TRBJ1-1; D might be TRBD1 (6 bases). Germline CDR1 WSHSY, CDR2 SAAADI. Trimming removed 0 bases at V and 3 bases at J, with 11 bases between. The CDR3 totals 15 residues. This CDR3 reads CASSESGGLYTEAFF. DNA of the CDR3: TGCGCCAGCAGTGAGTCAGGGGGATTATACACTGAAGCTTTCTTT.

This clonotype came up many times. The CDR3 here is CASSLGGDSPQAFF. The CDR3 bases are TGTGCCAGCAGCTTAGGGGGCGACAGCCCACAAGCTTTCTTT. The chain uses TRBV7-8 and TRBJ1-1; tentative D call: TRBD1 (5 bases). Germline V gene data show CDR1 as SGHVS and CDR2 as FQNEAQ. This CDR3 has 14 amino acids. V was cut by 1 base and J by 9 bases, with 15 bases left in between.

The gene calls are TRBV7-9 and TRBJ2-5, with 16 bases identical to TRBD2. There are 17 residues in the CDR3. CDR1 and CDR2 (germline): SEHNR, FQNEAQ (reference sequence). V shed 3 bases, J shed 5 bases, and the junction held 6 bases outside the gene matches. In DNA form, the CDR3 reads TGTGCCAGCAGCTTGCGTGGGACTAGCGGGAGGGCCGAGACCCAGTACTTC. Protein product: CASSLRGTSGRAETQYF.

The V and J genes are TRBV20-1 and TRBJ2-7, with 8 bases lining up with TRBD2. Per germline, CDR1 DFQATT and CDR2 SNEGSKA (reference sequence). The CDR3 extends over 14 amino acids. V shed 6 bases and J 4 bases; nucleotides not matched to a gene: 11. The CDR3 DNA reads TGCAGTGCCGAGACTAGCGTAGCGATTTACGAGCAGTACTTC. This codes for CSAETSVAIYEQYF.

This clonotype has just a few counts. This chain links TRBV12-3 or TRBV12-4 with TRBJ1-2, with D maybe TRBD1 (5 bases). V lost 6 bases to trimming and J lost 0 bases, with 20 bases between them. CDR3 length equals 17 residues. In nucleotides, the CDR3 is TGTGCCAGCAGCGCAATTTGGACACCAACTTCTAACTATGGCTACACCTTC. This sequence encodes CASSAIWTPTSNYGYTF.

The table lists this clonotype with many counts. The chain links TRBV7-9 to TRBJ1-4, with 8 bases aligning to TRBD1. Per the germline V gene, CDR1 is SEHNR and CDR2 is FQNEAQ (reference sequence). CDR3 length equals 14 residues. The ends lost 5 bases at V and 7 bases at J; junction bases unmatched: 6. This CDR3 is CASSQSGTGEKLFF. CDR3 in DNA: TGTGCCAGCAGCCAATCCGGGACAGGTGAAAAACTGTTTTTT.

This clonotype was counted ten times or more. This chain joins TRBV29-1 and TRBJ2-7; unclear D gene. Germline CDR1 reads SQVTM; CDR2 reads ANQGSEA. The CDR3 contains 13 residues. Trimming cost V 4 bases and J 0 bases, with 10 bases left between them. CDR3 sequence reads: CSVGSEFSYEQYF. The CDR3 region has the DNA TGCAGCGTTGGATCAGAATTCTCCTACGAGCAGTACTTC.

The chain employs TRBV11-2 and TRBJ2-7; D may match TRBD1 or TRBD2 (7 bases each). CDR3 size: 16 residues. V lost 6 bases and J lost 3, with 21 bases in between. Germline CDR1 SGHAT, CDR2 FQNNGV. CDR3 amino acids: CASSRGGGQNHYEQYF. The CDR3 DNA reads TGTGCCAGCAGTAGGGGGGGGGGACAGAATCACTACGAGCAGTACTTC.

CDR3 in amino acids: CASSLQGLAGGNDEQYF. In DNA form, the CDR3 reads TGTGCCAGCAGCTTGCAGGGGCTAGCGGGAGGGAACGACGAGCAGTACTTC. The chain employs TRBV5-4 and TRBJ2-7, with TRBD2 matching 12 bases. Germline V gene data show CDR1 as SGHNT and CDR2 as YYREEE (reference sequence). V lost 1 base, J lost 5 bases, and 10 bases stayed unmatched. The CDR3 covers 17 residues.

This clonotype was counted a few times. V is TRBV7-9 and J is TRBJ1-3; a possible D gene is TRBD1 (6 bases). Trimming pared 3 bases from V and 2 bases from J, leaving 14 bases between. Germline assignment: CDR1 SEHNR and CDR2 FQNEAQ (reference sequence). The CDR3 sequence is 16 residues long. This chain's CDR3 is CASSLDRQVTGNTIYF. The CDR3 DNA sequence: TGTGCCAGCAGCTTGGATCGACAGGTCACTGGAAACACCATATATTTT.